This TCR beta chain was obtained from a study of T cell responses to AZD1222 COVID-19 vaccine. Study results and caveats: Reports indicate that nearly half of spike-specific TCRs are directed at unmutated variant regions.

Deletions cut 7 bases from V and 8 bases from J, with 14 bases between. The CDR3 has 12 amino acids. This clone has just a few counts. The antigen is unknown. Here immunoSEQ multiplex PCR was the method, and the copy in TCRdb shows in-frame clones only, minus some. The sample holds about 110,000 clones, less than 95% seen once. The receptor's source is an adult in good health. The chain carries TRBV12-3 or TRBV12-4 and TRBJ1-1, with D hard to call. This sample comprised peripheral blood, obtained on day 0 of AZD1222 vaccination. The CDR3: CASTPDQAEAFF. CDR3 nucleotide sequence: TGTGCCAGCACCCCAGACCAGGCAGAAGCTTTCTTT.